The 4 T cell receptor beta chains below all came from one sample that was sequenced in a study of cytomegalovirus exposure and HLA in healthy donors (dated by TCRdb to 2016 to 2017). The library came from the immunoSEQ multiplex PCR assay. For the multiplex PCR, a mixture combining 60 forward primers for TCR Vbeta segments and 13 reverse primers for TCR Jbeta segments was used. Sourced from immuneACCESS, this table was stored by TCRdb with only in-frame sequences that have V and J called. A share of the clones is absent; for the studies checked, an unresolved V gene accounts for under half, and the remainder has no known explanation. The sample table lists some 130,000 clones, over 70% of them with a count of one. Approximately 1.6% of the sample lies in the top ten. The material sequenced was PBMCs. Source of these receptors: a woman in her late teens or twenties in good health and CMV-seronegative.

J is TRBJ1-5 and V is TRBV5-6, with 9 bases aligning to TRBD1. The CDR3 has 16 amino acids. Per the germline V gene, CDR1 is SGHDT and CDR2 is YYEEEE. The junction had 8 bases not matched to a gene; V was cut back by 2 bases and J by 5 bases. The CDR3 DNA reads TGTGCCAGCAGCTTCTCTGGACAGGGGTCGGATCAGCCCCAGCATTTT. Protein product: CASSFSGQGSDQPQHF.

The V and J genes are TRBV29-1 and TRBJ1-2, with 8 bases aligning to TRBD1. V dropped 6 bases and J dropped 4; count of bases not matched to a gene: 19. Germline CDR1 reads SQVTM; CDR2 reads ANQGSEA. The CDR3 contains 17 residues. This CDR3 is CSVDQASRQGSTYGYTF. As DNA, the CDR3 is TGCAGCGTCGATCAAGCCAGCAGACAGGGGAGTACCTATGGCTACACCTTC.

In this sample, this clone turned up a few times. J is TRBJ2-1 and V is TRBV4-1; D is undetermined. The CDR3 consists of 16 residues. The V end was cut by 0 bases, the J end by 9 bases, with 18 bases between. The germline V gene encodes CDR1 MGHRA and CDR2 YSYEKL. The CDR3 DNA sequence: TGCGCCAGCAGCCAAGACCTGGTTTGGAGTGGCGGTGAGCAGTTCTTC. Translation: CASSQDLVWSGGEQFF.

The chain is built from TRBV4-1 and TRBJ2-3; D is perhaps TRBD2 (6 bases). Looked up from germline, CDR1 is MGHRA and CDR2 is YSYEKL. CDR3 length: 17 amino acids. V shed 2 bases and J shed 7 bases, with 22 bases lying between them. CDR3 sequence reads: CASSQSPPAGPRNTQYF. The CDR3 DNA follows: TGCGCCAGCAGCCAATCCCCTCCAGCGGGCCCTCGAAATACGCAGTATTTT.